This is a list of T cell receptor beta chains from one sample in a study of shared clonotypes between healthy human individuals. Produced via immunoSEQ multiplex PCR; TCRdb's table is partial and in-frame only. The table shows about 510,000 clones, with approximately 79% occurring only once. The sample comprised PBMCs. The receptors derive from a woman between 40 and 55 years old in good health. Some clones in this sample may be carry-over from other donors' samples. Each CDR3 is given with its conserved first and last residue. Fields, in order: V gene, D gene, J gene, clone size, CDR3 DNA, CDR3 protein. A D gene is named only where the DNA matches it firmly. Expanded clones are given a class, and other clones once, few, many or no size at all.

TRBV2,TRBD1,TRBJ1-2,-,TGTGCCAGCAGTGAAGGTTGGGACAGCCCTAACTATGGCTACACCTTC,CASSEGWDSPNYGYTF
TRBV11-2,TRBD2,TRBJ2-7,-,TGTGCCAGCAGCTTAGCCCCCGGACTAGCGGAGGGACCCTACGAGCAGTACTTC,CASSLAPGLAEGPYEQYF
TRBV21-1,-,TRBJ2-5,-,TGTGCCAGCAGCAAAGTTCGGGCCGATCTTTCGGGGGTGACCCAGTACTTC,CASSKVRADLSGVTQYF
TRBV7-9,TRBD1,TRBJ2-7,once,TGTGCCAGCAGTTCCCACTCAGGGGGCAATCTTGAGCAGTACTTC,CASSSHSGGNLEQYF
TRBV28,TRBD1,TRBJ1-5,-,TGTGCCACCAGCCGGGACAGTAATCAGCCCCAGCATTTT,CATSRDSNQPQHF
TRBV7-2,-,TRBJ2-3,many,TGTGCCAGCAGCCCCCCAAACCTCGGGGATACGCAGTATTTT,CASSPPNLGDTQYF
TRBV15,-,TRBJ1-5,once,TGTGCCACCAGCAGAGACTTTGGAGGCAATCAGCCCCAGCATTTT,CATSRDFGGNQPQHF
TRBV28,-,TRBJ2-7,-,TGTGCCAGCAGTTTCAAGGGAACCTCCTACGAGCAGTACTTC,CASSFKGTSYEQYF
TRBV7-2,-,TRBJ2-7,-,TGTGCCAGCAGCTTAGCTGCAGGATCCTACGAGCAGTACTTC,CASSLAAGSYEQYF
TRBV9,TRBD2,TRBJ2-2,-,TGTGCCAGCAGCGACGGACTAGCTCGGTCCGGGGAGCTGTTTTTT,CASSDGLARSGELFF
TRBV30,TRBD2,TRBJ2-3,-,TGTGCCTGGAGTGGGGGACTAGCGGATACGCAGTATTTT,CAWSGGLADTQYF
TRBV5-4,TRBD1,TRBJ2-1,-,TGTGCCAGCAGCTTGGATTGGACAGGGAATGAGCAGTTCTTC,CASSLDWTGNEQFF
TRBV28,-,TRBJ2-1,many,TGTGCCAGCAGCAGGGGGGAGCTTTTACCCGACTACAATGAGCAGTTCTTC,CASSRGELLPDYNEQFF
TRBV5-1,TRBD2,TRBJ2-1,-,TGCGCCAGCAGCCAGATGACTAGCGGCGGTTCCGGTGAGCAGTTCTTC,CASSQMTSGGSGEQFF
TRBV5-1,TRBD2,TRBJ2-3,-,TGCGCCAGCAGCCTAGGGACTAGCGGCACAGATACGCAGTATTTT,CASSLGTSGTDTQYF
TRBV15,TRBD2,TRBJ2-2,once,TGTGCCACCAGCAGAGATCCGCTGGGGCTAGCGGGAAGGGTCGGGGAGCTGTTTTTT,CATSRDPLGLAGRVGELFF
TRBV4-1,TRBD2,TRBJ2-1,-,TGCGCCAGCAGACCCCTGGGGACTAGAAACAACAATGAGCAGTTCTTC,CASRPLGTRNNNEQFF
TRBV11-3,-,TRBJ2-4,-,TGTGCCAGCAGCTTAGGGGGAGATGGGGTAGCCAAAAACATTCAGTACTTC,CASSLGGDGVAKNIQYF
TRBV9,-,TRBJ2-1,once,TGTGCCAGCAGCGTAGGTGACCTTGGGAATGAGCAGTTCTTC,CASSVGDLGNEQFF
TRBV19,TRBD2,TRBJ2-5,-,TGTGCCAGTAGTATGGGGAGCAGCGGGAGGGGCGAGACCCAGTACTTC,CASSMGSSGRGETQYF
TRBV7-2,-,TRBJ2-7,-,TGTGCCAGCAGTTCCGGGACATTCGCCCACGAGCAGTACTTC,CASSSGTFAHEQYF
TRBV5-1,-,TRBJ2-1,-,TGCGCCAGCAGCTTGGATGGCCCTCCGGGGGAGCAGTTCTTC,CASSLDGPPGEQFF
TRBV7-8,-,TRBJ2-7,-,TGTGCCAGCAGCTTAGGGGCGCGAGGCGGGTTCACCTACGAGCAGTACTTC,CASSLGARGGFTYEQYF
TRBV28,-,TRBJ2-1,-,TGTGCCAGCAGTACTCAATTATCCTACAATGAGCAGTTCTTC,CASSTQLSYNEQFF
TRBV9,-,TRBJ2-5,-,TGTGCCAGCAGCGTAGCACTCCAGGAGACCCAGTACTTC,CASSVALQETQYF
TRBV28,-,TRBJ2-3,-,TGTGCCAGCAGTTTAGTGACGGGAGGCACAGATACGCAGTATTTT,CASSLVTGGTDTQYF
TRBV19,TRBD2,TRBJ2-2,-,TGTGCCAGTAGTATACGGCTAGCGGGACGGACCGGGGAGCTGTTTTTT,CASSIRLAGRTGELFF
TRBV18,-,TRBJ1-1,few,TGTGCCAGCTCACCCCGGGGCAGGGGAGTCACTGAAGCTTTCTTT,CASSPRGRGVTEAFF
TRBV14,-,TRBJ2-1,-,TGTGCCAGCAGCCTAAAAACTCACCGGGTTGAGCAGTTCTTC,CASSLKTHRVEQFF
TRBV7-2,-,TRBJ2-7,-,TGTGCCAGCAGCTTTCAGGGATCCTACGAGCAGTACTTC,CASSFQGSYEQYF
TRBV28,-,TRBJ1-2,-,TGTGCCAGCAGTCCACGAACCTTAGTTTCGGCTGGCTACACCTTC,CASSPRTLVSAGYTF
TRBV10-3,TRBD1,TRBJ1-3,-,TGTGCCATCAGAGGGACAGGCCCCTCTGGAAACACCATATATTTT,CAIRGTGPSGNTIYF
TRBV19,TRBD2,TRBJ2-1,-,TGTGCCAGCAGCGGGAGTTCCGCAGGTGAGCAGTTCTTC,CASSGSSAGEQFF
TRBV5-1,-,TRBJ1-1,-,TGCGCCAGCAGCCACGGACAGATGAACACTGAAGCTTTCTTT,CASSHGQMNTEAFF
TRBV18,-,TRBJ1-2,-,TGTGCCAGCTCACCGGGACAACTAAACTATGGCTACACCTTC,CASSPGQLNYGYTF
TRBV28,-,TRBJ2-7,-,TGTGCCAGCAGTTTACCTCAACAGGACTACGAGCAGTACTTC,CASSLPQQDYEQYF
TRBV7-3,TRBD2,TRBJ2-1,-,TGTGCCAGCAGCCCACAACCGGGACTAGCGGGCTACAATGAGCAGTTCTTC,CASSPQPGLAGYNEQFF
TRBV7-5,-,TRBJ1-5,-,TGTGCCTGCAGGTTTTATCAGCCCCAGCATTTT,CACRFYQPQHF
TRBV10-2,TRBD1,TRBJ1-5,-,TGCGCCAGCAGTTTTAGACAGGGTGGTAGCAATCAGCCCCAGCATTTT,CASSFRQGGSNQPQHF
TRBV7-7,-,TRBJ2-1,-,TGTGCCAGCAGCTTAAACAGAAACTCCTACAATGAGCAGTTCTTC,CASSLNRNSYNEQFF
TRBV25-1,TRBD1,TRBJ2-2,-,TGTGCCAGCAGTGCCCGGACAGGGGGCACCGGGGAGCTGTTTTTT,CASSARTGGTGELFF
TRBV19,-,TRBJ2-7,-,TGTGCCAGTAGTATCGCAGGGGCCTACGAGCAGTACTTC,CASSIAGAYEQYF
TRBV4-2,-,TRBJ2-2,-,TGTGCCAGCAGCCAAGAGTTGTCGGGACTTGTCACCGGGGAGCTGTTTTTT,CASSQELSGLVTGELFF
TRBV10-3,TRBD2,TRBJ2-5,-,TGTGCCATCAGTGAGTCGACGGGCAGGGAGGGTTACCAAGAGACCCAGTACTTC,CAISESTGREGYQETQYF
TRBV7-9,-,TRBJ1-5,-,TGTGCCAGCAGCAAACAGGCGAGAGATCAGCCCCAGCATTTT,CASSKQARDQPQHF
TRBV5-1,-,TRBJ2-7,once,TGCGCCAGCAGCTTGGCAAACCCGGGGGAAGCGTCCTACGAGCAGTACTTC,CASSLANPGEASYEQYF
TRBV13,-,TRBJ2-3,once,TGTGCCAGCAGCTTAGCACTAGAAGAAACAGATACGCAGTATTTT,CASSLALEETDTQYF
TRBV2,TRBD1,TRBJ1-2,few,TGTGCCAGCAGCCTGGACAGGGGAAACTATGGCTACACCTTC,CASSLDRGNYGYTF
TRBV7-3,-,TRBJ2-5,-,TGTGCCAGCAGCTCCTCACCTGGGGGTCAGCCTGGGACCCAGTACTTC,CASSSSPGGQPGTQYF
TRBV5-1,TRBD1,TRBJ2-2,once,TGCGCCAGCAGCTTTAGGCGGCAGGGGGCGTCCGGGGAGCTGTTTTTT,CASSFRRQGASGELFF